This is a list of T cell receptor beta chains from one sample in a study of blood T cell repertoires in COVID-19. Using immunoSEQ multiplex PCR, the repertoire was profiled, and TCRdb retains in-frame clones only, with some absent. The sample lists around 150,000 clones; approximately 90% were seen once. The sample taken for sequencing was peripheral blood. The source is a man aged 25 to 45 with COVID-19, enrolled during active disease. CDR3s include the opening cysteine and the closing phenylalanine or tryptophan. The order of the fields is CDR3 length, clone size, J gene, D gene, V gene, CDR3 protein, CDR3 DNA. The D gene is left open where the match is weak. Size tells how often a clone was seen (once, few, many) or the class of an expanded clone, and some rows leave it out.

>16|NA|TRBJ2-2|TRBD1|TRBV18
CASSPQTGGENGELFF
TGTGCCAGCTCACCTCAGACAGGGGGCGAAAACGGGGAGCTGTTTTTT
>17|once|TRBJ1-1|TRBD1|TRBV3-1/TRBV3-2
CASSQVLETGRNTEAFF
TGTGCCAGCAGCCAAGTATTAGAGACAGGGAGGAACACTGAAGCTTTCTTT
>13|once|TRBJ1-6|NA|TRBV5-1
CASSLDEGSPLHF
TGCGCCAGCAGCTTGGACGAGGGTTCACCCCTCCACTTT
>15|NA|TRBJ2-7|TRBD1|TRBV28
CASTAGGTVFYEQYF
TGTGCCAGCACCGCGGGTGGGACAGTCTTTTACGAGCAGTACTTC
>18|NA|TRBJ1-3|TRBD1|TRBV18
CASSPNPTGGGSGNTIYF
TGTGCCAGCTCACCTAACCCGACAGGGGGTGGCTCTGGAAACACCATATATTTT
>15|NA|TRBJ1-1|TRBD1|TRBV25-1
CASSRGDRGYTEAFF
TGTGCCAGCAGTAGGGGGGACAGGGGTTACACTGAAGCTTTCTTT
>15|NA|TRBJ1-1|TRBD1|TRBV6-1
CASSEIKTGRVLAFF
TGTGCCAGCAGTGAAATTAAGACAGGGCGAGTGCTAGCTTTCTTT
>12|NA|TRBJ2-1|NA|TRBV14
CASSQVRERQFF
TGTGCCAGCAGCCAAGTCCGGGAGCGTCAGTTCTTC
>15|NA|TRBJ1-2|NA|TRBV19
CASSMQGLDPLGYTF
TGTGCCAGTAGTATGCAGGGGCTCGACCCTCTTGGCTACACCTTC
>13|NA|TRBJ1-2|NA|TRBV19
CASSIKRRDGYTF
TGTGCCAGTAGTATAAAAAGGAGAGATGGCTACACCTTC
>16|NA|TRBJ2-1|TRBD2|TRBV4-1
CASSQSGLAAYNEQFF
TGCGCCAGCAGCCAATCGGGACTAGCAGCCTACAATGAGCAGTTCTTC
>17|NA|TRBJ1-1|NA|TRBV4-2
CASSPVAAGVRNTEAFF
TGTGCCAGCAGCCCTGTCGCAGCGGGGGTAAGGAACACTGAAGCTTTCTTT
>12|NA|TRBJ2-3|TRBD1|TRBV29-1
CSVSGQGTPQYF
TGCAGCGTGAGCGGACAGGGAACTCCGCAGTATTTT
>14|NA|TRBJ1-4|NA|TRBV5-1
CASSPDRGNEKLFF
TGCGCCAGCAGTCCGGACAGAGGTAATGAAAAACTGTTTTTT
>15|NA|TRBJ1-5|TRBD1|TRBV19
CASGTAGSIDQPQHF
TGTGCCAGTGGGACAGCGGGTTCTATAGATCAGCCCCAGCATTTT
>15|NA|TRBJ1-5|NA|TRBV6-6
CASSYFRGSNQPQHF
TGTGCCAGCAGTTACTTCCGAGGCTCCAATCAGCCCCAGCATTTT
>15|NA|TRBJ1-1|TRBD1|TRBV7-3
CASSPTGALNTEAFF
TGTGCCAGCAGCCCGACAGGGGCGCTGAACACTGAAGCTTTCTTT
>18|once|TRBJ2-3|NA|TRBV7-2
CASSLLGLGAGGTDTQYF
TGTGCCAGCAGCTTATTAGGTTTGGGGGCGGGAGGCACAGATACGCAGTATTTT
>16|NA|TRBJ1-1|TRBD1|TRBV7-6
CASSLATGGRRTEAFF
TGTGCCAGCAGCTTGGCGACAGGGGGAAGGAGAACTGAAGCTTTCTTT
>13|NA|TRBJ2-2|NA|TRBV5-1
CASSPDSTGELFF
TGCGCCAGCAGCCCGGACAGTACCGGGGAGCTGTTTTTT
>18|NA|TRBJ2-3|TRBD2|TRBV7-9
CASSSRTSGGAGSDTQYF
TGTGCCAGCAGCTCCCGGACTAGCGGGGGGGCCGGGTCAGATACGCAGTATTTT
>18|NA|TRBJ2-3|NA|TRBV3-1/TRBV3-2
CASSQGWLGGVGTDTQYF
TGTGCCAGCAGCCAAGGATGGTTAGGAGGCGTTGGCACAGATACGCAGTATTTT
>12|NA|TRBJ2-7|NA|TRBV28
CASSFSFYEQYF
TGTGCCAGCAGTTTCTCCTTCTACGAGCAGTACTTC
>16|NA|TRBJ2-1|TRBD1|TRBV3-1/TRBV3-2
CASSQGWGQTYNEQFF
TGTGCCAGCAGCCAAGGTTGGGGACAGACCTACAATGAGCAGTTCTTC
>15|NA|TRBJ2-3|NA|TRBV7-6
CASVPVLVSADTQYF
TGTGCCAGCGTCCCAGTCCTAGTTTCCGCAGATACGCAGTATTTT
>14|NA|TRBJ1-1|NA|TRBV28
CASFYGTKYTEAFF
TGTGCCAGTTTTTACGGGACAAAGTACACTGAAGCTTTCTTT
>13|NA|TRBJ1-2|NA|TRBV29-1
CSVEDNANYGYTF
TGCAGCGTTGAGGACAACGCTAACTATGGCTACACCTTC
>16|NA|TRBJ2-7|NA|TRBV28
CASSFALGRGPHEQYF
TGTGCCAGCAGTTTCGCCCTCGGGAGAGGTCCCCACGAGCAGTACTTC
>12|once|TRBJ2-3|NA|TRBV3-1/TRBV3-2
CASGDRPHTQYF
TGTGCCAGCGGCGACAGGCCTCATACGCAGTATTTT
>14|NA|TRBJ1-1|NA|TRBV7-3
CASKAGNTNTEAFF
TGTGCCAGCAAGGCGGGGAATACGAACACTGAAGCTTTCTTT
>16|NA|TRBJ1-2|NA|TRBV7-2
CASSTTTGQFIYGYTF
TGTGCCAGCAGCACCACCACAGGACAGTTTATCTATGGCTACACCTTC
>16|NA|TRBJ2-5|NA|TRBV6-2/TRBV6-3
CASSYSYSLYQETQYF
TGTGCCAGCAGTTACTCGTACAGCTTGTACCAAGAGACCCAGTACTTC
>13|NA|TRBJ2-2|NA|TRBV19
CASNQISTGELFF
TGTGCCAGTAACCAAATCAGCACCGGGGAGCTGTTTTTT
>15|once|TRBJ2-1|TRBD1|TRBV5-6
CASTSGTGLYNEQFF
TGTGCCAGCACCTCCGGGACAGGTCTCTACAATGAGCAGTTCTTC
>14|once|TRBJ2-4|TRBD1|TRBV7-2
CASSTPDRRNIQYF
TGTGCCAGCAGCACACCGGACAGGAGAAACATTCAGTACTTC
>17|NA|TRBJ1-1|NA|TRBV27
CASSLSPEETGQGIAFF
TGTGCCAGCAGTTTAAGCCCGGAAGAGACAGGCCAAGGGATAGCTTTCTTT